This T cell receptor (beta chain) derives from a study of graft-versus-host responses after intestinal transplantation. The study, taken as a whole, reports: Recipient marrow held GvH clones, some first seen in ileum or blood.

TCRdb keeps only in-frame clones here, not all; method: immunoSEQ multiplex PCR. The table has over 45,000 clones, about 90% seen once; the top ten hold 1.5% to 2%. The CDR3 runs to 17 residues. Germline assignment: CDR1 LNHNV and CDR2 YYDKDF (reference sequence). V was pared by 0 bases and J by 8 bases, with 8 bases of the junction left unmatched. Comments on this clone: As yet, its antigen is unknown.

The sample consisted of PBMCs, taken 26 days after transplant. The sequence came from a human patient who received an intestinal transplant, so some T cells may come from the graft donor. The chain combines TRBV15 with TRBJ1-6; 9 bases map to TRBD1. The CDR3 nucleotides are TGTGCCACCAGCAGAGATCTTGGGACAGGGCTGGATTCACCCCTCCACTTT. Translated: CATSRDLGTGLDSPLHF.